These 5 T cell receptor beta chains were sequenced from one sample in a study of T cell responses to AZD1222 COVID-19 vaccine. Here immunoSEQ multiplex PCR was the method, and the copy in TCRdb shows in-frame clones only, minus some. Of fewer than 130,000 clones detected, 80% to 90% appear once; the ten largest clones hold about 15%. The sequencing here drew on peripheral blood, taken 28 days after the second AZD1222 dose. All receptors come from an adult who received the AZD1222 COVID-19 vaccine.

In DNA, the CDR3 is TGTGCCAGCAGTGAATCAGTCGACAGATTACTTTTGCCCCAGCATTTT. It yields the protein CASSESVDRLLLPQHF. V and J are TRBV6-1 and TRBJ1-5; perhaps TRBD1 as D (5 bases). The CDR3 is 16 residues long. The germline V and J ends were trimmed by 2 bases and 9 bases, with 20 bases remaining between them. Germline loops: CDR1 MNHNS, CDR2 SASEGT.

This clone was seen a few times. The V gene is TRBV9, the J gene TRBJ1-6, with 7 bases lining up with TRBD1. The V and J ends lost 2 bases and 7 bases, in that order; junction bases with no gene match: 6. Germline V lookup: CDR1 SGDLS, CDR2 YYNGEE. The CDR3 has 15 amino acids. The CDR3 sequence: CASSVLDRLNSPLHF. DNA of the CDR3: TGTGCCAGCAGCGTCCTGGACAGGTTGAATTCACCCCTCCACTTT.

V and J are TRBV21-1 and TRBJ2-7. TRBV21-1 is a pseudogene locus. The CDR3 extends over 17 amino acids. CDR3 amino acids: CASSKGGGFERRYEQYF. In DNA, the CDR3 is TGTGCCAGCAGCAAAGGGGGCGGGTTTGAGAGACGTTACGAGCAGTACTTC.

The CDR3 here is CASSSINSPLHF. CDR3 DNA: TGTGCCAGCAGCTCTATTAATTCACCCCTCCACTTT. The chain is built from TRBV7-2 and TRBJ1-6; D remains unclear. CDR3 length: 12 residues. V dropped 4 bases and J dropped 6 bases, with 4 bases sitting between them. The germline CDR1 and CDR2 sequences are SGHTA and FQGNSA. Based on the CDR3 plus reference TRBV7-2 and TRBJ1-6, the full variable domain is GAGVSQSPSNKVTEKGKDVELRCDPISGHTALYWYRQSLGQGLEFLIYFQGNSAPDKSGLPSDRFSAERTGGSVSTLTIQRTQQEDSAVYLCASSSINSPLHFGNGTRLTVT.

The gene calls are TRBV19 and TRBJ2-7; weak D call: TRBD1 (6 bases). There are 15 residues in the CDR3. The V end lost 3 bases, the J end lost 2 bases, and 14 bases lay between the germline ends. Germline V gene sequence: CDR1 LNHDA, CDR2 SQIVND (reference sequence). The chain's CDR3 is CASSMGAGITYEQYF. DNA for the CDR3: TGTGCCAGTAGTATGGGGGCAGGGATCACCTACGAGCAGTACTTC.